The 5 T cell receptor beta chains given below trace back to one sample, sequenced in a study of blood T cell repertoires in COVID-19. The repertoire was sequenced with immunoSEQ multiplex PCR; TCRdb's copy has only in-frame clones and lacks some. The table shows 60,000 or so clones, with 70% to 90% occurring only once. Source material: peripheral blood. All receptors derive from a man in his sixties with acute or convalescent COVID-19.

V usage is TRBV7-9 and J usage is TRBJ2-1; maybe TRBD1 (5 bases). Per the germline V gene, CDR1 is SEHNR and CDR2 is FQNEAQ (reference sequence). V lost 5 bases to trimming and J lost 4 bases, with 12 bases between them. The CDR3 length is 14 residues. This CDR3 reads CASSPKDTYNEQFF. CDR3 in DNA: TGTGCCAGCAGCCCTAAGGACACATACAATGAGCAGTTCTTC.

The CDR3 region has the DNA TGTGCCAGCAGCCAAGGGACAGGGGACGGCTACACCTTC. It yields the protein CASSQGTGDGYTF. This chain connects TRBV3-1 (or the pseudogene TRBV3-2) to TRBJ1-2, with TRBD1 matching 9 bases. J was trimmed by 8 bases and V by 1 base; bases with no gene match: 2. The CDR3 runs to 13 residues. Germline V lookup: CDR1 LGHDT, CDR2 YNNKEL (reference sequence).

J is TRBJ1-3 and V is TRBV12-5; possible D gene TRBD1, 5 bases. Germline V gives CDR1 LGHNT, CDR2 FRNRAP. The CDR3 sequence is 15 residues long. The V end was cut by 1 base, the J end by 0 bases, with 7 bases between. CDR3 residues: CASGLGQRSGNTIYF. For the CDR3, the DNA is TGTGCTAGTGGTTTGGGACAGCGCTCTGGAAACACCATATATTTT.

The CDR3 protein is CASSLRTMNTEAFF. CDR3 DNA: TGTGCCAGCAGCTTAAGGACAATGAACACTGAAGCTTTCTTT. This chain uses TRBV7-2 with TRBJ1-1, with D tentatively TRBD1 (5 bases). This CDR3 is built from 14 residues. The V gene lost 2 bases and the J gene lost 0 bases, with 7 bases spanning the gap. CDR1 is SGHTA and CDR2 is FQGNSA in the germline V gene.

The J gene is TRBJ1-6, the V gene TRBV7-9; D is uncertain. Germline CDR1 is SEHNR and CDR2 is FQNEAQ (reference sequence). The CDR3 covers 14 residues. The V gene lost 4 bases and the J gene lost 6 bases, with 10 bases spanning the gap. The CDR3 nucleotides read TGTGCCAGCAGCTCCCCGAGCTCTAATTCACCCCTCCACTTT. It translates to CASSSPSSNSPLHF.